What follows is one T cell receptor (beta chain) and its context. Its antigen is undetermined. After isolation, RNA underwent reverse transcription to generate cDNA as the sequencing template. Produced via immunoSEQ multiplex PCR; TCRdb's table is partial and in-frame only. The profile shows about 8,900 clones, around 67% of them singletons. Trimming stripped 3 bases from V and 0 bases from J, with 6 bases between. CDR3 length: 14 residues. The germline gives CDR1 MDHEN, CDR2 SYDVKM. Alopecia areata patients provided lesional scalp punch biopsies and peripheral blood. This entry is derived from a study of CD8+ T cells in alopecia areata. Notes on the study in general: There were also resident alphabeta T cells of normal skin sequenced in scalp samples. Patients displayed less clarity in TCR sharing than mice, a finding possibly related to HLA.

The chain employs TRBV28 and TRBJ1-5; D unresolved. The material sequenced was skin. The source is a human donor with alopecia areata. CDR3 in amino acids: CASSFGDSNQPQHF. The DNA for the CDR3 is TGTGCCAGCAGTTTCGGAGATAGCAATCAGCCCCAGCATTTT.